What follows are 17 T cell receptor beta chains derived from one specimen sequenced in a study of T cell repertoires in cytomegalovirus infection. TCRdb analysed the reads with MiXCR anew, one entry per CDR3 protein. This table holds some 680,000 distinct CDR3 sequences, 35% to 45% found once. Sequencing used PBMCs. These receptor sequences come from a human donor in good health (CMV status not recorded). Some clones in this sample may be carry-over from other donors' samples.

This chain joins TRBV7-9 and TRBJ1-2; D gene uncertain. Germline V gene lookup returns CDR1 SEHNR and CDR2 FQNEAQ (reference sequence). V was shortened by 4 bases and J by 3 bases, with 6 bases between the two germline ends. The CDR3 totals 12 residues. CDR3 bases: TGTGCCAGCAGCTCTGACGACTATGGCTACACCTTC. Encoded protein: CASSSDDYGYTF.

The gene calls are TRBV5-1 and TRBJ2-1; TRBD1 is a possible D gene (5 bases). Germline CDR1 reads SGHRS; CDR2 reads YFSETQ. V was trimmed by 0 bases and J by 6 bases, leaving 19 bases between them. CDR3 length equals 17 residues. This CDR3 is CASSLDAFPRQLNEQFF. CDR3 DNA sequence: TGCGCCAGCAGCTTGGATGCCTTCCCCAGACAGCTCAATGAGCAGTTCTTC.

This chain joins TRBV28 and TRBJ2-1, with 12 bases fitting TRBD2. Germline-derived CDR1 and CDR2 are MDHEN and SYDVKM. V trimming: 5 bases; J trimming: 7 bases; junction bases outside the gene matches: 9. This CDR3 is 16 amino acids long. For the CDR3, the DNA is TGTGCCAGCAGTCACCGACTAGCGGGGGCGAGGAATGAGCAGTTCTTC. This gives the protein CASSHRLAGARNEQFF.

The rearrangement uses TRBV20-1 and TRBJ1-5; D is unresolved. The CDR3 extends over 16 amino acids. Between the trimmed V and J ends, which lost 1 base and 0 bases, there was a span of 13 bases. From germline, CDR1 is DFQATT and CDR2 SNEGSKA (reference sequence). This CDR3 reads CSARVFGGNSNQPQHF. The CDR3 DNA follows: TGCAGTGCTAGAGTATTTGGCGGTAATAGCAATCAGCCCCAGCATTTT.

With regard to this clonotype: A read error is possible here, since a much larger clone lies one base away. The chain links TRBV7-2 to TRBJ1-4, with D unresolved. CDR1 SGHTA and CDR2 FQGNSA come from the germline V gene. The CDR3 is 16 amino acids. As DNA, the CDR3 is TGTGCCAGCAGCCAACATCGGCAGGTTTCTAATGAAAATCTGTTTTTT. Translating gives CASSQHRQVSNENLFF.

This clonotype was seen a few times. This rearrangement joins TRBV6-1 to TRBJ2-7; 7 nucleotides align to TRBD2. Germline CDR1 MNHNS, CDR2 SASEGT. Trimming cost V 5 bases and J 2 bases; bases outside gene matches: 6. CDR3 length: 14 amino acids. The chain's CDR3 is CASSSRTSAYEQYF. The DNA of the CDR3 is TGTGCCAGCAGTTCCCGGACTAGTGCCTACGAGCAGTACTTC.

The chain employs TRBV19 and TRBJ1-2; D gene unclear. Germline V CDR1 and CDR2: LNHDA, SQIVND (reference sequence). The V end lost 7 bases, the J end lost 4 bases, and 13 bases lay between the germline ends. The CDR3 contains 13 residues. The CDR3 reads CASNLGQFYGYTF. For the CDR3, the DNA is TGTGCCAGTAATCTCGGTCAGTTCTATGGCTACACCTTC. Together with reference TRBV19 and TRBJ1-2, the CDR3 gives the full variable domain: DGGITQSPKYLFRKEGQNVTLSCEQNLNHDAMYWYRQDPGQGLRLIYYSQIVNDFQKGDIAEGYSVSREKKESFPLTVTSAQKNPTAFYLCASNLGQFYGYTFGSGTRLTVV.

This chain uses TRBV3-1 with TRBJ2-1, with D possibly being TRBD1 (7 bases). This CDR3 contains 16 residues. CDR1 is LGHDT and CDR2 is YNNKEL in the germline V gene (reference sequence). V was clipped by 5 bases and J by 1 base, with 15 bases between them. Written as DNA, the CDR3 is TGTGCCAGCAGCTACCGACAGGGACTTTCCTACAATGAGCAGTTCTTC. It yields the protein CASSYRQGLSYNEQFF.

The genes are TRBV6-2 or TRBV6-3 and TRBJ2-7, with a possible D match to TRBD1 (5 bases). The CDR3 extends over 15 amino acids. Deletions cut 2 bases from V and 5 bases from J, with 16 bases between. Looked up from germline, CDR1 is MNHEY and CDR2 is SVGEGT. The CDR3 DNA is TGTGCCAGCAGTTACGATATCGCCAGGGCCCACGAGCAGTACTTC. As protein: CASSYDIARAHEQYF.

V and J are TRBV28 and TRBJ1-5; D unresolved. Germline V gene data show CDR1 as MDHEN and CDR2 as SYDVKM. The ends were cut back, 5 bases at V and 6 bases at J, with 11 bases in the middle. The CDR3 sequence is 13 residues long. The CDR3 reads CASSIQYSQPQHF. The DNA of the CDR3 is TGTGCCAGCAGTATTCAATACAGTCAGCCCCAGCATTTT.

The chain employs TRBV7-2 and TRBJ2-2; 7 nucleotides agree with TRBD1. The CDR3 sequence is 14 residues long. Germline V lookup: CDR1 SGHTA, CDR2 FQGNSA. J gave up 7 bases and V 5 bases, and 7 bases lay outside the gene matches. The CDR3 DNA sequence: TGTGCCAGCAGCCCACGACAGGGTTTCGGGGAGCTGTTTTTT. Translating it yields CASSPRQGFGELFF.

In its sample, this clonotype was seen a few times. V and J are TRBV6-5 and TRBJ1-6; the D is unclear. Germline lookup yields CDR1 MNHEY and CDR2 SVGAGI. V lost 0 bases and J 5 bases, leaving 14 bases between the germline ends. The CDR3 is 17 amino acids. Written as DNA, the CDR3 is TGTGCCAGCAGTTACTCGAGTCAGGCGGAAAATAATTCACCCCTCCACTTT. Translation gives CASSYSSQAENNSPLHF.

This clonotype turned up a few times. The genes are TRBV7-8 and TRBJ1-2; D possibly corresponds to TRBD1 (5 bases). This CDR3 region has 15 residues. From germline, CDR1 is SGHVS and CDR2 FQNEAQ. V gave up 1 base and J gave up 4 bases, with 13 bases separating them. The CDR3 spells CASSLVGQVSYGYTF. Written as DNA, the CDR3 is TGTGCCAGCAGCTTAGTAGGACAAGTGAGCTATGGCTACACCTTC.

In its sample, this clonotype was seen a few times. This chain connects TRBV29-1 to TRBJ2-7; D gene ambiguous. The CDR3 sequence is 13 residues long. The germline gives CDR1 SQVTM, CDR2 ANQGSEA. With 4 bases removed from V and 1 base from J, the gap between germline ends came to 11 bases. The DNA of the CDR3 is TGCAGCGTTGTGCAGCTAAGATCCTACGAGCAGTACTTC. Amino acid sequence: CSVVQLRSYEQYF.

Ten or more counts support this clonotype. The chain links TRBV19 to TRBJ2-1; perhaps TRBD1 as D (6 bases). Per germline, CDR1 LNHDA and CDR2 SQIVND (reference sequence). Deletions cut 1 base from V and 6 bases from J, with 7 bases between. This CDR3 is built from 13 residues. CDR3 in amino acids: CASSIGGGNEQFF. CDR3 bases: TGTGCCAGTAGTATAGGAGGGGGCAATGAGCAGTTCTTC. The whole variable domain, remainder taken from reference TRBV19 and TRBJ2-1, is DGGITQSPKYLFRKEGQNVTLSCEQNLNHDAMYWYRQDPGQGLRLIYYSQIVNDFQKGDIAEGYSVSREKKESFPLTVTSAQKNPTAFYLCASSIGGGNEQFFGPGTRLTVL.

Remarks on this clonotype: One end of the junction is discordant with germline, which a read error may explain. This chain joins TRBV7-3 and TRBJ2-5; no reliable D call. This CDR3 has 15 amino acids. Per germline, CDR1 SGHTA and CDR2 FQGTGA. In DNA, the CDR3 is TGTGACAGCAGCCCCGGTGACACGGTTCAAGAGACCCAGTACTTC. Its translation: CDSSPGDTVQETQYF.

This chain links TRBV10-2 with TRBJ2-5; the match to TRBD2 covers 9 bases. Germline V gene lookup returns CDR1 WSHSY and CDR2 SAAADI. J lost 0 bases, V lost 2 bases, and 1 base had no gene match. The CDR3 runs 15 residues. This CDR3 reads CASSEPSGDQETQYF. In DNA, the CDR3 is TGCGCCAGCAGTGAGCCTAGCGGGGACCAAGAGACCCAGTACTTC.